The clone carrying this T cell receptor (beta chain) turned up a few times. Its antigen is not identified. 13 Jbeta primers and 60 Vbeta primers were used for the PCR. Assay: immunoSEQ multiplex PCR; the TCRdb copy retains only in-frame clones and omits some. The table shows more than 80,000 clones, with 65% to 80% occurring only once. Per germline, CDR1 SGHKS and CDR2 YYEKEE (reference sequence). CDR3 length: 16 residues. The V gene lost 1 base and the J gene lost 4 bases, with 17 bases spanning the gap. This sample was taken from a study of cytomegalovirus exposure and HLA in healthy donors. The wider study: Counted in an early data release were some 81 million unique TCRs from HLA-typed donors.

Study-level results: Reportedly, cytomegalovirus status was diagnosed with high sensitivity and specificity.

This TCR came from a man aged 55 to 70 in good health and CMV-seronegative. The chain has TRBV5-5 and TRBJ1-2; D is possibly TRBD1 (6 bases). Sequences were obtained from PBMCs. The CDR3 protein is CASSLRDRPFPYGYTF. DNA of the CDR3: TGTGCCAGCAGCTTGAGAGACAGGCCCTTTCCCTATGGCTACACCTTC.